This passage covers 6 T cell receptor beta chains from one sample sequenced in a study of regulatory T cells in long-lasting Graves disease. The TCR beta library used iRepertoire HTBI primers with Arm-PCR amplification of CDR3. From the multiplex PCR reads, TCRdb called clonotypes with MiXCR, one entry per CDR3 protein. The sample includes about 440,000 distinct CDR3 sequences, 14% to 15% of them seen just once. The sample's time point: newly diagnosed GD, antithyroid drugs for less than 3 months. The authors made the TCR library using RNA they extracted from PBMCs. These data also formed part of another study, on T cells in Graves' hyperthyroidism and ophthalmopathy.

The source material was peripheral blood mononuclear cells (PBMCs), sampled at new diagnosis, from a patient treated with antithyroid drugs. Receptors originate from a woman aged 30 to 39 with Graves disease.

Note on this clonotype: A much larger clone lies a single base off, so this may be a read error. V and J are TRBV20-1 and TRBJ2-1; 11 bases match TRBD2. After removal of 4 bases from V and 10 bases from J, the junction contained 12 bases not matched to a gene. Germline CDR1 is DFQATT and CDR2 is SNEGSKA (reference sequence). This CDR3 spans 15 amino acids. CDR3 DNA: TGCAGTGCTATTAAACTAGCGGGAGACTCCTACGAGCAGTTCTTC. The encoded protein is CSAIKLAGDSYEQFF.

This clonotype was detected many times. The rearrangement links TRBV7-3 to TRBJ2-1, with D maybe TRBD2 (5 bases). The CDR3 extends over 15 amino acids. Trimming left V 3 bases short and J 0 bases short, with 9 bases between. The V gene's germline CDR1 is SGHTA and CDR2 FQGTGA. This CDR3 is CASSLRDRSYNEQFF. The CDR3 region has the DNA TGTGCCAGCAGCTTGAGGGATCGCTCCTACAATGAGCAGTTCTTC.

This clonotype has at least ten counts. This chain connects TRBV15 to TRBJ1-5; D may be TRBD1 (5 bases). CDR1 and CDR2 from the germline V gene are LNHNV and YYDKDF (reference sequence). The germline V and J ends were trimmed by 6 bases and 1 base, with 13 bases remaining between them. The CDR3 loop spans 15 amino acids. The CDR3, as DNA: TGTGCCACCAGTCTGGGCAGGGAAAGCAATCAGCCCCAGCATTTT. This codes for CATSLGRESNQPQHF. Full variable domain (missing parts from reference TRBV15 and TRBJ1-5): DAMVIQNPRYQVTQFGKPVTLSCSQTLNHNVMYWYQQKSSQAPKLLFHYYDKDFNNEADTPDNFQSRRPNTSFCFLDIRSPGLGDTAMYLCATSLGRESNQPQHFGDGTRLSIL.

This clonotype was recorded many times. This rearrangement joins TRBV24-1 to TRBJ2-7, with D tentatively TRBD1 (6 bases). Germline V gene data show CDR1 as KGHDR and CDR2 as SFDVKD. The CDR3 totals 14 residues. Trimming left V 9 bases short and J 6 bases short, with 20 bases between. CDR3 sequence reads: CATSDVQGPGEQYF. CDR3 DNA sequence: TGTGCCACCTCCGACGTACAGGGACCTGGCGAGCAGTACTTC.

This clonotype was counted ten times or more. The chain recombines TRBV11-3 with TRBJ2-1; 7 bases map to TRBD2. The CDR3 length is 19 residues. With 0 bases clipped from V and 5 bases from J, the junction kept 16 bases outside the gene matches. Per the germline V gene, CDR1 is SGHNT and CDR2 is YENEEA. CDR3 DNA sequence: TGTGCCAGCAGCTTAGACGCTATCGGTTGGGGCGGGAGAAACAATGAGCAGTTCTTC. Protein: CASSLDAIGWGGRNNEQFF. Looking up the rest from reference TRBV11-3 and TRBJ2-1 gives the full variable domain: EAGVVQSPRYKIIEKKQPVAFWCNPISGHNTLYWYLQNLGQGPELLIRYENEEAVDDSQLPKDRFSAERLKGVDSTLKIQPAELGDSAVYLCASSLDAIGWGGRNNEQFFGPGTRLTVL.

This clonotype was recorded at least ten times. The CDR3 nucleotides read TGTGCCAGCAGTTTCCCACAGGGAATCAACTATGGCTACACCTTC. Its protein product is CASSFPQGINYGYTF. J is TRBJ1-2 and V is TRBV28, with D perhaps TRBD1 (6 bases). The CDR3 has 15 residues. From germline, CDR1 is MDHEN and CDR2 SYDVKM. Deletions cut 3 bases from V and 2 bases from J, with 13 bases between.